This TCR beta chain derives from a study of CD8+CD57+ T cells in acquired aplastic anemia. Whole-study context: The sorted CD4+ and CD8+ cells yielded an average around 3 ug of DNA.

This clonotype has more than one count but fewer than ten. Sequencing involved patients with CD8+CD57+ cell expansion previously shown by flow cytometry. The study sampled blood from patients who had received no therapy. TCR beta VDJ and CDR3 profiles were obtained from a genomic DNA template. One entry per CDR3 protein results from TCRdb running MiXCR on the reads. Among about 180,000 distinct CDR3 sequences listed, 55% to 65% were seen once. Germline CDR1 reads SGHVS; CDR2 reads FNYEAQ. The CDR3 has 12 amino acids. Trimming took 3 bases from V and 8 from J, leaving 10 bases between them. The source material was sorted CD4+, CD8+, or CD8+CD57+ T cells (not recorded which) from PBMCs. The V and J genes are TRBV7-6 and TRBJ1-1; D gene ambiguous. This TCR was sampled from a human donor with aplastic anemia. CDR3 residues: CASSFDRYEAFF. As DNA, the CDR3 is TGTGCCAGCAGCTTTGATCGTTACGAAGCTTTCTTT.